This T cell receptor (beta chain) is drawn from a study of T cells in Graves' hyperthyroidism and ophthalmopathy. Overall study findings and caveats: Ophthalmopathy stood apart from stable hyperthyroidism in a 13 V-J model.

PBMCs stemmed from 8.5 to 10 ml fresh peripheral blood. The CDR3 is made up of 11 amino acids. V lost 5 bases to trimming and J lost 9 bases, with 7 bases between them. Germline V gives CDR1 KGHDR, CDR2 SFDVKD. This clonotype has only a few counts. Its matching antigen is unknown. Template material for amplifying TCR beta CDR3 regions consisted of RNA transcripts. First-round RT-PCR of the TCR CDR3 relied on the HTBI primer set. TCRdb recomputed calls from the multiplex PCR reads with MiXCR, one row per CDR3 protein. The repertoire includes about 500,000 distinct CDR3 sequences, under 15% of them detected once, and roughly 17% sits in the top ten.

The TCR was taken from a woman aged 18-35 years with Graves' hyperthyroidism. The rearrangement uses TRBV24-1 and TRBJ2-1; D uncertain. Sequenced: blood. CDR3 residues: CATSGASEQFF. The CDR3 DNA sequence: TGTGCCACCAGTGGGGCAAGTGAGCAGTTCTTC.